The sequence of this TCR beta chain was determined in a study of early stage breast cancer tumors. As for the study in general: Samples were sequenced at 9 to 10-fold average coverage.

Sequencing was performed with immunoSEQ multiplex PCR; in TCRdb, only in-frame clones are kept and a portion is missing. The profile shows under 75,000 clones, about three quarters of them singletons. In this sample, this clone turned up a few times. The antigen is undetermined. This CDR3 has 15 amino acids. Germline V gene lookup returns CDR1 LGHNA and CDR2 YSLEER. V lost 3 bases, J lost 7 bases, and 4 bases stayed unmatched. Study-level results: Compared with adjacent normal breast tissue, tumors showed roughly 2.5-fold greater T cell density and higher clonality. Commonly generated sequences made up most enriched TCRB sequences shared between patients.

Sample: blood. This TCR was sampled from a person aged 30 to 39 with breast cancer. V gene TRBV4-3 combines with J gene TRBJ2-2; TRBD1 matches 11 bases. The CDR3 here is CASSQDRGRGGELFF. CDR3 sequence (DNA): TGCGCCAGCAGCCAGGACAGGGGGCGGGGCGGGGAGCTGTTTTTT.